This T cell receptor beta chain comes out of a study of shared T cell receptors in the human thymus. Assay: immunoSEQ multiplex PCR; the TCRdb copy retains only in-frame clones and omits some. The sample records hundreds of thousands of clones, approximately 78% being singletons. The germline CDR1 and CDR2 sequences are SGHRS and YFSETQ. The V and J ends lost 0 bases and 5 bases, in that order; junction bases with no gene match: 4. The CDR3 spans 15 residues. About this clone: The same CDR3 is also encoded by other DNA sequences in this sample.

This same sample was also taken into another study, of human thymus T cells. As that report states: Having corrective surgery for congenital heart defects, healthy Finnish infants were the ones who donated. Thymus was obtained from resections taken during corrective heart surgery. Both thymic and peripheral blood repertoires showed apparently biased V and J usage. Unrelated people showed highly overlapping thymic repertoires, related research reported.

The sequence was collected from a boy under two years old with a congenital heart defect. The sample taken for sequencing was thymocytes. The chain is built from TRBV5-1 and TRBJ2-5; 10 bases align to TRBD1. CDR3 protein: CASSLEQGQGETQYF. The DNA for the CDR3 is TGCGCCAGCAGCTTGGAACAGGGACAGGGGGAGACCCAGTACTTC.